This T cell receptor beta chain was identified in a study of cytomegalovirus exposure and HLA in healthy donors. Study-level points and caveats: Earlier analysis found most TCR beta V segments productive about 87% or about 30% of the time.

This clone came up a few times. The antigen remains unidentified. CDR1 is SGDLS, CDR2 YYNGEE, per germline. This CDR3 contains 15 residues. The ends were cut back, 2 bases at V and 5 bases at J, with 16 bases in the middle. 13 Jbeta primers and 60 Vbeta primers were used for the PCR. Assay: immunoSEQ multiplex PCR; the TCRdb copy retains only in-frame clones and omits some. In the table there are 140,000 to 150,000 clones, approximately 88% of which are singletons. The sequenced sample was PBMCs. The chain has TRBV9 and TRBJ1-2, with a weak D call TRBD1 (6 bases). The sequence was obtained from a woman aged 40 to 50 in good health and CMV-seronegative. As DNA, the CDR3 is TGTGCCAGCAGCGTTAGTGGGGGGCGGGAGTATGGCTACACCTTC. Translated, it gives CASSVSGGREYGYTF. Drawing the rest from reference TRBV9 and TRBJ1-2, the complete variable domain is DSGVTQTPKHLITATGQRVTLRCSPRSGDLSVYWYQQSLDQGLQFLIQYYNGEERAKGNILERFSAQQFPDLHSELNLSSLELGDSALYFCASSVSGGREYGYTFGSGTRLTVV.